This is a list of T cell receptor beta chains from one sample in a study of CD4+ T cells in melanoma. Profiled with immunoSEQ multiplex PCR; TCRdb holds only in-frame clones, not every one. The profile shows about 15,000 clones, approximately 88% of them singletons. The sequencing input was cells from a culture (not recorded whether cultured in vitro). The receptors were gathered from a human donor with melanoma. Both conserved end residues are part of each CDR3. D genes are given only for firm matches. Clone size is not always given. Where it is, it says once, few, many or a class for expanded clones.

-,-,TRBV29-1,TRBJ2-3,TGCAGCACTCGAGAGAGTGCAGCTTCTAATACGCAGTATTTT,CSTRESAASNTQYF
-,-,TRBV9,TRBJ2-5,TGTGCCAGCAGCCAAGGGGGAGGGGCAATTGGGGAGACCCAGTACTTC,CASSQGGGAIGETQYF
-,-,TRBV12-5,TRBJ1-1,TGTGCTAGTGGACAAAGGAACACTGACGCTTTCTTT,CASGQRNTDAFF
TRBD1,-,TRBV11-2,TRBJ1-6,TGTGCCAGCAGCACGGACAGGGGGCGAATAGGTTCACCCCTCCACTTT,CASSTDRGRIGSPLHF
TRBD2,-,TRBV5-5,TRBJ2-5,TGTGCCAGCAGCTTGGCCGGCGGGGGGAAAGAGACCCAGTACTTC,CASSLAGGGKETQYF
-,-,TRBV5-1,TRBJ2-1,TGCGCCAGCAGCCCCGGAAGGAGCAACAATGAGCAGTTCTTC,CASSPGRSNNEQFF
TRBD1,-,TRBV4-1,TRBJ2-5,TGCGCCAGCAGCCAATCGGACAGGGAGGAGACCCAGTACTTC,CASSQSDREETQYF
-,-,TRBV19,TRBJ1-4,TGTGCCAGTAGTAGCATACAGCTCGCTGATGAAAAACTGTTTTTT,CASSSIQLADEKLFF
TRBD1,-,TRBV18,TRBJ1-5,TGTGCCAGCGCTTCCGGGACAGGGGGACCCAATCAGCCCCAGCATTTT,CASASGTGGPNQPQHF
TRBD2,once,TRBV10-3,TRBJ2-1,TGTGCCATCAGTGCGGCTAGCGGGGTCTATGAGCAGTTCTTC,CAISAASGVYEQFF
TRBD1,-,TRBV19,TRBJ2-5,TGTGCCAGTAGCCAGACGGACAGGGGATTTTTGGAGACCCAGTACTTC,CASSQTDRGFLETQYF
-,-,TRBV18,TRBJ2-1,TGTGCCAGCTCACCAGTCGTATCAAATGAGCAGTTCTTC,CASSPVVSNEQFF
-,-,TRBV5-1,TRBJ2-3,TGCGCCAGCAGCTTGGACACAGATACGCAGTATTTT,CASSLDTDTQYF
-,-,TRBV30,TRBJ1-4,TGTGCCTGGGGGGGAAAAGCAACTAATGAAAAACTGTTTTTT,CAWGGKATNEKLFF
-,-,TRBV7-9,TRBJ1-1,TGTGCCAGCGCCCGGGAACCGGCGCGGGGGGACACTGAAGCTTTCTTT,CASAREPARGDTEAFF
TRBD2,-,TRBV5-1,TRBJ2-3,TGCGCCAGCAGCTCAGCCGGGACTAGAAGCACAGATACGCAGTATTTT,CASSSAGTRSTDTQYF